A selection of T cell receptor beta chains follows, all from one sample in a study of T cell responses to AZD1222 COVID-19 vaccine. Clones were sequenced by immunoSEQ multiplex PCR, and TCRdb holds only the in-frame ones, with some missing. The repertoire holds 75,000 to 95,000 clones, with over 75% as singletons. The input for sequencing was peripheral blood, taken on day 0 of AZD1222 vaccination. These receptors all come from an adult in good health. Each CDR3 is given with its conserved first and last residue. The D gene is left open where the match is weak. Expanded clones are given a class, and other clones once, few, many or no size at all.

clone size	CDR3 length	V gene	J gene	D gene	CDR3 DNA	CDR3 protein
.	14	TRBV5-1	TRBJ1-2	TRBD1	TGCGCCAGCAGCTTGTGGCAGGGGGAGAGTGGCTACACCTTC	CASSLWQGESGYTF
.	13	TRBV7-9	TRBJ2-7	.	TGTGCCAGCAGCCCCACAGTATCCTACGAGCAGTACTTC	CASSPTVSYEQYF
.	13	TRBV6-5	TRBJ2-7	.	TGTGCCAGCAGAAAAACAGGGACCTACGAGCAGTACTTC	CASRKTGTYEQYF
once	13	TRBV6-4	TRBJ2-7	TRBD1	TGTGCCATCCGAGGGACAGGGGGCGACGAGCAGTACTTC	CAIRGTGGDEQYF
.	14	TRBV30	TRBJ1-1	.	TGTGCCTGGGACAGAAGCCAAATGAACACTGAAGCTTTCTTT	CAWDRSQMNTEAFF
.	15	TRBV6-1	TRBJ1-5	.	TGTGCCAGCAGTGAAGCTAGATCGCCACTTCAGCCCCAGCATTTT	CASSEARSPLQPQHF
.	12	TRBV9	TRBJ1-6	.	TGTGCCAGCAGCGACTATAATTCACCCCTCCACTTT	CASSDYNSPLHF
.	16	TRBV28	TRBJ2-6	.	TGTGCCAGCAGTAGCCCCGCCAGGTCTGGGGCCAACGTCCTGACTTTC	CASSSPARSGANVLTF
.	14	TRBV27	TRBJ1-5	.	TGTGCCAGCAGTTTAGGGCGGGCTTGGCAGCCCCAGCATTTT	CASSLGRAWQPQHF
.	15	TRBV9	TRBJ2-2	TRBD1	TGTGCCAGCAGTCCTCAGGGGGCCTACACCGGGGAGCTGTTTTTT	CASSPQGAYTGELFF
.	15	TRBV5-6	TRBJ2-3	.	TGTGCCAGCAGCCCGATGGGCGGGAGCACAGATACGCAGTATTTT	CASSPMGGSTDTQYF
many	12	TRBV30	TRBJ2-7	.	TGTGCCTTCCCGGACCTCTCTAGTGAGCAGTACTTC	CAFPDLSSEQYF
.	15	TRBV7-8	TRBJ2-7	.	TGTGCCAGCAGACCGGATCTGGGGGGTTCCTACGAGCAGTACTTC	CASRPDLGGSYEQYF
.	14	TRBV4-1	TRBJ1-3	.	TGCGCCAGCAGCCAAGTAAGAGAGCCGAACACCATATATTTT	CASSQVREPNTIYF
.	11	TRBV24-1	TRBJ2-1	.	TGTGCCACCAGTGATTTGAGTGAGCAGTTCTTC	CATSDLSEQFF
.	21	TRBV3-1/TRBV3-2	TRBJ2-4	TRBD2	TGTGCCAGCAGCCAACCCCAAGGGCTAGCGGGAGGGCGAAGAGCCAAAAACATTCAGTACTTC	CASSQPQGLAGGRRAKNIQYF
.	15	TRBV6-5	TRBJ1-1	.	TGTGCCAGCAGGTACGCAAGGGGGATCGACACTGAAGCTTTCTTT	CASRYARGIDTEAFF
.	18	TRBV7-7	TRBJ1-1	.	TGTGCTAGCAGCTTAAACCCCCCGGACTCACCCCTGTGCACTGAAGCTTTCTTT	CASSLNPPDSPLCTEAFF
.	16	TRBV5-4	TRBJ1-1	.	TGTGCCAGCAGCTTTGCAGTAGGGGTGATGAACACTGAAGCTTTCTTT	CASSFAVGVMNTEAFF
.	14	TRBV28	TRBJ1-5	.	TGTGCCAGCAGTTTGGGGGGTAGCAATCAGCCCCAGCATTTT	CASSLGGSNQPQHF